Sequencing of this T cell receptor (beta chain) was carried out in a study of breast tumors, draining lymph nodes, adjacent tissues (dated by TCRdb to the mid-2010s). Study-level background: In breast cancer patients, the study compared the TCR beta repertoires of tumor, adjacent nontumor tissue and axillary lymph nodes. The study was designed to assess the relationships and possible T-cell exchange between tumor, surrounding tissue and draining lymph node repertoires in human breast cancer. Paper-wide results and their limitations: The similarity between tumor and nontumor tissue repertoires was significantly greater in luminal-like breast cancer than in basal-like breast cancer. Tumor T-cell repertoires showed less diversity than lymph node repertoires and more diversity than nontumor tissue repertoires, and tumor T-cell repertoires showed preferential V and J gene usage. The data were considered consistent with most tumor T cells being derived from the lymph node and subsequently expanding within tumor tissue. Rather than being directly demonstrated, the conclusion that tumor T cells originate in lymph nodes was presented as consistent with a hypothesis.

Lymph node samples were obtained from the axillary draining lymph nodes of breast cancer patients. The sequencing machine was an Illumina HiSeq 2000. Multiplex PCR amplification was used to build the TCR beta chain libraries. High-throughput sequencing was used to analyze the amplified TCR beta chain products. TCRdb passed the public sequencing reads through fastp at Q25 and MiXCR, retaining productive beta sequences. CDR3 protein sequences are deduplicated, and each keeps its most common genes and DNA. Recorded for this sample are fewer than 200,000 distinct CDR3 sequences; 33% of them occurred a single time. The ten largest clones take up less than 4% of the sample. The germline V gene encodes CDR1 SGHTA and CDR2 FQGTGA. CDR3 length: 13 amino acids, cysteine to phenylalanine. Left in the record is the CDR3 DNA by itself, 39 bases read in frame from the first base. The germline ends are 11 bases apart after V is trimmed by 8 bases and J by 1 base.

This clonotype has a handful of counts. Its cognate antigen has yet to be identified. No base quality values were provided; no much bigger clone lies one nucleotide off. The sequencing sample was made of axillary lymph node tissue. The V and J genes are TRBV7-3 and TRBJ1-1; no D gene is confidently identified. This TCR was sampled from a female donor with breast cancer. Some clones in this sample may be carry-over from other donors' samples. CDR3 reads: CASGLQPNTEAFF. DNA sequence: TGTGCCAGCGGACTACAGCCGAACACTGAAGCTTTCTTT.